This TCR beta chain was documented in a study of OX40 agonist ivuxolimab in advanced cancers. V was clipped by 5 bases and J by 0 bases, with 2 bases between them. The CDR3 contains 13 residues. The germline gives CDR1 MNHEY, CDR2 SMNVEV (reference sequence). Produced via immunoSEQ multiplex PCR; TCRdb's table is partial and in-frame only. Of about 44,000 clones listed, about 90% are singletons. This chain uses TRBV27 with TRBJ2-6; D gene unclear. The clonotype originates from an adult with an advanced solid tumor such as melanoma, head and neck, liver or kidney cancer. The sample consisted of CD4+ or CD8+ T cells sorted from blood, taken in a trial of the OX40 agonist ivuxolimab. CDR3 DNA: TGTGCCAGCAGTACCTCTGGGGCCAACGTCCTGACTTTC. Translated, it gives CASSTSGANVLTF.